These 10 T cell receptor beta chains share one sample of origin, sequenced in a study of graft-versus-host responses after intestinal transplantation. Their antigen targets remain unknown. The protocol was immunoSEQ multiplex PCR, while the TCRdb copy is restricted to in-frame clones and leaves out a portion. The table shows approximately 92,000 clones, with 90% to 95% occurring only once. This sample comprised unstimulated CD8+ T cells sorted from spleen or lymph node cells, obtained before intestinal transplant. These receptors were collected from a human donor who received an intestinal transplant.

V usage is TRBV27 and J usage is TRBJ1-1; 8 bases align to TRBD1. Germline V CDR1 and CDR2: MNHEY, SMNVEV (reference sequence). The CDR3 has 17 residues. The trim removed 5 bases at V and 4 bases at J, leaving 15 bases unmatched. Written as DNA, the CDR3 is TGTGCCAGCAGTCCGAGGACAGGGCGTAAGTTAAGCACTGAAGCTTTCTTT. It yields the protein CASSPRTGRKLSTEAFF.

The chain has TRBV27 and TRBJ2-7; D is unclear. Deletions cut 5 bases from V and 5 bases from J, with 7 bases between. The CDR3 is 11 residues long. The V gene's germline CDR1 is MNHEY and CDR2 SMNVEV (reference sequence). The CDR3 DNA reads TGTGCCAGCAGTAAAGGGAACGAGCAGTACTTC. As protein: CASSKGNEQYF.

The chain joins TRBV4-1 to TRBJ2-7, with D possibly being TRBD1 (5 bases). This CDR3 region has 14 residues. CDR1 and CDR2 (germline): MGHRA, YSYEKL. Trimming cost V 0 bases and J 2 bases, with 8 bases left between them. The CDR3 protein is CASSQDPTAYEQYF. The CDR3 bases are TGCGCCAGCAGCCAAGATCCGACAGCCTACGAGCAGTACTTC.

The genes are TRBV7-7 and TRBJ2-2, with D hard to call. This CDR3 spans 13 amino acids. The germline V and J ends were trimmed by 11 bases and 3 bases, with 13 bases remaining between them. Germline V CDR1 and CDR2: SSHAT, FNYEAQ (reference sequence). The chain's CDR3 is CAAQESYTGELFF. The CDR3 bases are TGTGCCGCCCAGGAGAGTTACACCGGGGAGCTGTTTTTT. The complete variable domain, with remaining parts taken from reference TRBV7-7 and TRBJ2-2, reads GAGVSQSPRYKVTKRGQDVTLRCDPISSHATLYWYQQALGQGPEFLTYFNYEAQPDKSGLPSDRFSAERPEGSISTLTIQRTEQRDSAMYRCAAQESYTGELFFGEGSRLTVL.

The chain combines TRBV7-2 with TRBJ2-1; 9 nucleotides match TRBD2. CDR3 length equals 14 residues. Germline CDR1 SGHTA, CDR2 FQGNSA. Germline trimming cut 4 bases from V and 9 bases from J; bases unmatched to any gene: 7. The CDR3 sequence: CASSYRGLAVEQFF. Written as DNA, the CDR3 is TGTGCCAGCAGCTATCGGGGACTAGCCGTTGAGCAGTTCTTC.

The J gene is TRBJ2-3, the V gene TRBV9; 11 bases are a match to TRBD2. Germline V gene lookup returns CDR1 SGDLS and CDR2 YYNGEE. The CDR3 totals 18 residues. Trimming cost V 0 bases and J 4 bases; bases outside gene matches: 10. CDR3 in amino acids: CASSVDSGGASFADTQYF. Written as DNA, the CDR3 is TGTGCCAGCAGCGTAGATAGCGGGGGGGCATCATTTGCAGATACGCAGTATTTT.

The V gene is TRBV5-4, the J gene TRBJ2-6, with D possibly called TRBD1 or TRBD2 (5 bases each). The germline V and J ends were trimmed by 4 bases and 4 bases, with 15 bases remaining between them. Germline-derived CDR1 and CDR2 are SGHNT and YYREEE (reference sequence). CDR3 size: 16 residues. In DNA form, the CDR3 reads TGTGCCAGCAGCCAAGACGAGGGACGAGGGGCCAACGTCCTGACTTTC. As protein: CASSQDEGRGANVLTF.

The chain joins TRBV19 to TRBJ1-6, with TRBD1 as a possible D gene (5 bases). Germline-derived CDR1 and CDR2 are LNHDA and SQIVND (reference sequence). V was cut by 3 bases and J by 1 base, with 16 bases left in between. The CDR3 totals 18 residues. The CDR3, as DNA: TGTGCCAGTAGTATCCCGGACACGGTGGAGTCCTATAATTCACCCCTCCACTTT. Translation: CASSIPDTVESYNSPLHF.

The chain has TRBV21-1 and TRBJ2-5. TRBV21-1 has pseudogene status. This CDR3 spans 14 amino acids. In DNA, the CDR3 is TGTGCCAGCAGCAAAGAGGTCAGAAAAGAGACCCAGTACTTC. Amino acid sequence: CASSKEVRKETQYF.

On this clone: The junction and the germline gene differ at one end; a read error may be behind it. The chain employs TRBV7-9 and TRBJ1-1; D ambiguous. The CDR3 extends over 14 amino acids. The germline CDR1 and CDR2 sequences are SEHNR and FQNEAQ (reference sequence). CDR3 amino acids: CASSLKGLNIEAFF. CDR3 coding DNA: TGTGCCAGCAGCTTAAAGGGCTTGAACATTGAAGCTTTCTTT.